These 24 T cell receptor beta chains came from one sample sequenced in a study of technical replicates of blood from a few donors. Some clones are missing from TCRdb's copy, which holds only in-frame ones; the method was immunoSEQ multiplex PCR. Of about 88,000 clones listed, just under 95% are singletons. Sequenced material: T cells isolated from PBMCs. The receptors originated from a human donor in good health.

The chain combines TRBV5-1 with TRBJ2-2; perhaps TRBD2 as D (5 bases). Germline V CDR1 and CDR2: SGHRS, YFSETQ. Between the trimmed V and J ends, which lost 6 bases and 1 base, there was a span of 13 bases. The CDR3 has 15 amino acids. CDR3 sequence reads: CASNRGTVNTGELFF. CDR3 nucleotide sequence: TGCGCCAGCAACCGGGGAACGGTGAACACCGGGGAGCTGTTTTTT.

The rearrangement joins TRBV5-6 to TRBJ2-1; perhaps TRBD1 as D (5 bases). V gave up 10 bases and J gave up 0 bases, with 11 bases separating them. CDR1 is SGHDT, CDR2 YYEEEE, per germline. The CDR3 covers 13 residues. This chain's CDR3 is CAGGDSSYNEQFF. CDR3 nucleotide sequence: TGTGCCGGCGGAGACAGCTCCTACAATGAGCAGTTCTTC.

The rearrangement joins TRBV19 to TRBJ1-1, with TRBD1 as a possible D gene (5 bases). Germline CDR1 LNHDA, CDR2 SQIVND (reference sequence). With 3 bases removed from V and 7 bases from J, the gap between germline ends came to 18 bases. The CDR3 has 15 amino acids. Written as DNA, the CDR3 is TGTGCCAGTAGTATCAACACACAGGCGGTACTTGAAGCTTTCTTT. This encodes CASSINTQAVLEAFF. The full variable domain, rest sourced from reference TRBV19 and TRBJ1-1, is DGGITQSPKYLFRKEGQNVTLSCEQNLNHDAMYWYRQDPGQGLRLIYYSQIVNDFQKGDIAEGYSVSREKKESFPLTVTSAQKNPTAFYLCASSINTQAVLEAFFGQGTRLTVV.

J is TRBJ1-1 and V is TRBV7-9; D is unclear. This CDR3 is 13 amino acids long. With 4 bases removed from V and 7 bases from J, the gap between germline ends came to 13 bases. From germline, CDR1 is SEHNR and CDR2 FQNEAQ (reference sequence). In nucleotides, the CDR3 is TGTGCCAGCAGCTACACCCAAGAGGGTGAAGCTTTCTTT. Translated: CASSYTQEGEAFF.

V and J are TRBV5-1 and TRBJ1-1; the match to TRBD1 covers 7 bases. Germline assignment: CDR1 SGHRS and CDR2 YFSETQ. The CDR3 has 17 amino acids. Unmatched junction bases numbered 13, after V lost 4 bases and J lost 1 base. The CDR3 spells CASSEPDRVRGNTEAFF. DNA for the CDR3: TGCGCCAGCAGCGAGCCCGACAGGGTTCGAGGGAACACTGAAGCTTTCTTT.

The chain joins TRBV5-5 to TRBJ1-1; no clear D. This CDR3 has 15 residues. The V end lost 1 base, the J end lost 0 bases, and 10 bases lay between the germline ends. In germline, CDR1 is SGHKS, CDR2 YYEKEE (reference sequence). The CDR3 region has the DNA TGTGCCAGCAGCTTGTACGCGGGTTTGAACACTGAAGCTTTCTTT. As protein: CASSLYAGLNTEAFF.

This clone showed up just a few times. The chain's CDR3 is CASSLYGDNEQFF. The CDR3 DNA reads as TGTGCCAGCAGCTTATACGGTGACAATGAGCAGTTCTTC. This chain connects TRBV11-1 to TRBJ2-1; unclear D gene. Per germline, CDR1 SGHAT and CDR2 FQDESV (reference sequence). V lost 2 bases to trimming and J lost 5 bases, with 7 bases between them. This CDR3 contains 13 residues.

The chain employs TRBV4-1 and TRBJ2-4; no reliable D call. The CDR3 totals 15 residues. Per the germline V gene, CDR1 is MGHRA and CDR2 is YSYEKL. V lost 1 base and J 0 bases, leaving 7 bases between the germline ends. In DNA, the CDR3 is TGCGCCAGCAGCCAAGGTAGTCTAGCCAAAAACATTCAGTACTTC. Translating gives CASSQGSLAKNIQYF.

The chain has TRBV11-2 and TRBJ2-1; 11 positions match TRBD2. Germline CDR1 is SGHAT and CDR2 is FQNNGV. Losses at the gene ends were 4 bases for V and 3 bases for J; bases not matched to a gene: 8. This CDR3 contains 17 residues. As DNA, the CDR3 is TGTGCCAGCAGCTCACCTCTAGCGGGGGGTGTCTACAATGAGCAGTTCTTC. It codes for CASSSPLAGGVYNEQFF.

The CDR3 loop is CAISEQGGGSSGANVLTF. CDR3 DNA: TGTGCCATCAGCGAACAGGGAGGGGGATCCTCTGGGGCCAACGTCCTGACTTTC. This chain connects TRBV10-3 to TRBJ2-6; weak D call: TRBD2 (7 bases). V lost 6 bases to trimming and J lost 0 bases, with 18 bases between them. CDR1 ENHRY and CDR2 SYGVKD come from the germline V gene. The CDR3 totals 18 residues.

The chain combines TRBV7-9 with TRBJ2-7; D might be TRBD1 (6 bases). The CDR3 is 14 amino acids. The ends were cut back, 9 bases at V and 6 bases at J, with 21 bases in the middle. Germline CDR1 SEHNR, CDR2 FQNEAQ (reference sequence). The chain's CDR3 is CASIRGVMQGEQYF. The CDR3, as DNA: TGTGCCAGTATCAGGGGTGTGATGCAGGGCGAGCAGTACTTC.

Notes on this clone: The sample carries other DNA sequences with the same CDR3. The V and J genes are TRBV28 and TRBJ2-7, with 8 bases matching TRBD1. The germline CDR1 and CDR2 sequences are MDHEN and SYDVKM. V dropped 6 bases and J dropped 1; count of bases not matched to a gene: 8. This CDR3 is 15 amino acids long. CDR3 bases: TGTGCCAGCAGCAGAGGACAGGGCGCTTCCTACGAGCAGTACTTC. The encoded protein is CASSRGQGASYEQYF.

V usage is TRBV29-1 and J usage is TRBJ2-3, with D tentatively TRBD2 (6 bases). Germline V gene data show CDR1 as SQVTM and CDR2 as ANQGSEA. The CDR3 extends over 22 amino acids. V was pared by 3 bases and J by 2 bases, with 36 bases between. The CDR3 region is CSVDARPETQDGYSGYTDTQYF. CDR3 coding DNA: TGCAGCGTTGATGCGCGACCCGAGACCCAAGACGGGTATAGCGGATACACAGATACGCAGTATTTT.

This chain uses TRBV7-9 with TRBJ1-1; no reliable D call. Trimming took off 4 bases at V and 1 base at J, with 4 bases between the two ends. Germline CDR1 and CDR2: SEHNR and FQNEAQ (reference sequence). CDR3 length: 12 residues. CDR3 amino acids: CASSYRNTEAFF. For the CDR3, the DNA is TGTGCCAGCAGCTACAGGAACACTGAAGCTTTCTTT.

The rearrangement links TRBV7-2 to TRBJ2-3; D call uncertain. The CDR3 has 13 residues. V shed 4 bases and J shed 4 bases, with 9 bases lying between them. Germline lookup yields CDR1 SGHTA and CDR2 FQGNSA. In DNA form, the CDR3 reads TGTGCCAGCAGCTCTCAATTAGCAGATACGCAGTATTTT. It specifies CASSSQLADTQYF.

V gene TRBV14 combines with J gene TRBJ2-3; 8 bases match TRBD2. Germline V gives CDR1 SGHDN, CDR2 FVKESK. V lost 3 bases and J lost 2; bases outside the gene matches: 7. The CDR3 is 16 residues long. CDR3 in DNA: TGTGCCAGCAGCCAGTATAGCGGGGCCCTCACAGATACGCAGTATTTT. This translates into CASSQYSGALTDTQYF.

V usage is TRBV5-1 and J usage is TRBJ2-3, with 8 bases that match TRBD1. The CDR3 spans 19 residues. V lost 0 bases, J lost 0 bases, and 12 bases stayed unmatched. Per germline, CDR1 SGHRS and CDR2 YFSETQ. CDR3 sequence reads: CASSLAGQGSLHSTDTQYF. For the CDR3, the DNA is TGCGCCAGCAGCTTGGCAGGACAGGGATCACTTCATAGCACAGATACGCAGTATTTT.

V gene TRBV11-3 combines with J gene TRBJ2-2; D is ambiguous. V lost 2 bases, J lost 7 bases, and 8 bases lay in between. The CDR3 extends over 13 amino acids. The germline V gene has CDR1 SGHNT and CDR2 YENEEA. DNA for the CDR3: TGTGCCAGCAGCTTAACCGCTAGCGGGGAGCTGTTTTTT. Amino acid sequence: CASSLTASGELFF.

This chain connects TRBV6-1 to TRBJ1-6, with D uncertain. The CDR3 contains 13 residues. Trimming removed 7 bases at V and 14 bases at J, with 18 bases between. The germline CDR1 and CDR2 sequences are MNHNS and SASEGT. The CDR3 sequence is CASTWGENSALHF. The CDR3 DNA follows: TGTGCCAGCACCTGGGGAGAGAATTCGGCCCTCCACTTT.

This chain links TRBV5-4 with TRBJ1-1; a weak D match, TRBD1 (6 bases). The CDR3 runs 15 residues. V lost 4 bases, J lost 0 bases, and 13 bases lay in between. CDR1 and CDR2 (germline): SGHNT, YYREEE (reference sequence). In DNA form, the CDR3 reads TGTGCCAGCAGCCCGGACAGCGGGATGAACACTGAAGCTTTCTTT. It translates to CASSPDSGMNTEAFF.

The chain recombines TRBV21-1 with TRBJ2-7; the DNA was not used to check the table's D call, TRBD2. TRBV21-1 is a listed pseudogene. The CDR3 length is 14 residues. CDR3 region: CASSKLRSSYEQYF. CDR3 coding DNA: TGTGCCAGCAGCAAATTACGGTCTTCCTACGAGCAGTACTTC.

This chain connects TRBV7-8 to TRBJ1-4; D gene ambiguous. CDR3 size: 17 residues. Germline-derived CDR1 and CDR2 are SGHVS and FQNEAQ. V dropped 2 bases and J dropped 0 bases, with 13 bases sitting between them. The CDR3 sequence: CASSLLASGATNEKLFF. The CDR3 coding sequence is TGTGCCAGCAGCTTACTCGCCAGCGGTGCAACTAATGAAAAACTGTTTTTT.

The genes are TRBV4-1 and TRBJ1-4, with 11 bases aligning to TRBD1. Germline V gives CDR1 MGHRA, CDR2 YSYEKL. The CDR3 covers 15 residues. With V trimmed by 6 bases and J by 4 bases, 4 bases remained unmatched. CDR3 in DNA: TGCGCCAGCAGGGGGGACAGGGGGGTTAATGAAAAACTGTTTTTT. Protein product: CASRGDRGVNEKLFF.

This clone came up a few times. This chain's CDR3 is CASSPPKKEYGYTF. CDR3 nucleotides: TGTGCCAGCAGCCCACCAAAAAAGGAGTATGGCTACACCTTC. This chain connects TRBV5-6 to TRBJ1-2; D not certain. CDR1 is SGHDT, CDR2 YYEEEE, per germline. V lost 4 bases to trimming and J lost 5 bases, with 15 bases between them. The length of the CDR3 is 14 residues.